These 29 T cell receptor beta chains were all obtained from the same sample, sequenced in a study of CD8+ T cells in alopecia areata. Treatment indicated: oral pan-JAK inhibitor, 5-10 mg twice daily. Extracted RNA was reverse transcribed, and the resulting cDNA served as sequencing template. Clones were read by immunoSEQ multiplex PCR, and TCRdb kept only the in-frame ones, dropping some. The sample lists tens of thousands of clones, just over 45% seen once, with roughly 21% in the top ten. The sample was CD8+ T cells sorted from blood, taken at approximately week 37, from a patient treated with tofacitinib. The receptors stem from a human donor with alopecia areata.

The V and J genes are TRBV5-1 and TRBJ2-1; 7 bases align to TRBD2. This CDR3 region has 16 residues. V gave up 6 bases and J gave up 8 bases; unmatched junction bases: 17. Germline lookup yields CDR1 SGHRS and CDR2 YFSETQ. The CDR3 here is CASTPRDYDRLDEQFF. The CDR3 nucleotides read TGCGCCAGCACCCCAAGGGACTACGACCGGTTGGATGAGCAGTTCTTC. Together with reference TRBV5-1 and TRBJ2-1, the CDR3 gives the full variable domain: KAGVTQTPRYLIKTRGQQVTLSCSPISGHRSVSWYQQTPGQGLQFLFEYFSETQRNKGNFPGRFSGRQFSNSRSEMNVSTLELGDSALYLCASTPRDYDRLDEQFFGPGTRLTVL.

This clone has a single count. This chain connects TRBV7-9 to TRBJ2-7, with 9 positions matching TRBD1. The CDR3 sequence is 14 residues long. J lost 5 bases, V lost 7 bases, and 9 bases had no gene match. CDR1 and CDR2 (germline): SEHNR, FQNEAQ (reference sequence). This CDR3 reads CASTGTGIPDEQYF. DNA for the CDR3: TGTGCCAGCACCGGGACAGGGATTCCTGACGAGCAGTACTTC.

V gene TRBV30 combines with J gene TRBJ1-5, with TRBD1 matching over 7 bases. Per the germline V gene, CDR1 is GTSNPN and CDR2 is SVGIG (reference sequence). This CDR3 is built from 14 residues. V was pared by 2 bases and J by 2 bases, with 3 bases of the junction left unmatched. CDR3: CAWSTGVGNQPQHF. As DNA, the CDR3 is TGTGCCTGGAGTACAGGGGTCGGCAATCAGCCCCAGCATTTT.

The chain joins TRBV4-1 to TRBJ2-2; maybe TRBD1 (6 bases). The CDR3 runs to 13 residues. The germline CDR1 and CDR2 sequences are MGHRA and YSYEKL. V lost 5 bases and J lost 6, with 10 bases in between. The CDR3 DNA reads as TGCGCCAGCAGCAAAACAGGGCCCGGGGAGCTGTTTTTT. Protein product: CASSKTGPGELFF.

Turning to this clone: A far larger clone is off by one base, so a read error is likely. The V call is TRBV7-8, the J call TRBJ1-1; no firm D call. Looked up from germline, CDR1 is SGHVS and CDR2 is FQNEAQ. V lost 3 bases and J lost 4, with 6 bases in between. There are 12 residues in the CDR3. For the CDR3, the DNA is TGTGCCAGCAGCTTCGGAACCACTGAAGCTTTCTTT. It yields the protein CASSFGTTEAFF.

The table lists this clone with a few counts. A much larger clone is a single base away; this may be a read error. The identical CDR3 is also encoded by other nucleotide sequences in the sample. CDR3 DNA: TGCGCCAGCAGCGGGGGGGGCAGCAATCAGCCCCAGCATTTT. Translation gives CASSGGGSNQPQHF. This chain uses TRBV9 with TRBJ1-5; weak D call: TRBD1 (6 bases). Germline CDR1 SGDLS, CDR2 YYNGEE. CDR3 length: 14 amino acids.

This clone has just a few counts. The chain recombines TRBV29-1 with TRBJ2-7; 8 bases match TRBD1. After removal of 6 bases from V and 2 bases from J, the junction contained 9 bases not matched to a gene. Per germline, CDR1 SQVTM and CDR2 ANQGSEA. This CDR3 has 14 amino acids. Written as DNA, the CDR3 is TGCAGCGTCGAGGGTCCAGGGGGCGCCTACGAGCAGTACTTC. Translated: CSVEGPGGAYEQYF.

The rearrangement uses TRBV19 and TRBJ2-1, with 11 bases identical to TRBD2. This CDR3 contains 15 residues. Germline V gene data show CDR1 as LNHDA and CDR2 as SQIVND (reference sequence). Trimming took 5 bases from V and 2 from J; bases not matched to a gene: 2. CDR3 residues: CASSAGLAAYNEQFF. For the CDR3, the DNA is TGTGCCAGTAGTGCGGGACTAGCGGCCTACAATGAGCAGTTCTTC. Based on the CDR3 plus reference TRBV19 and TRBJ2-1, the full variable domain is DGGITQSPKYLFRKEGQNVTLSCEQNLNHDAMYWYRQDPGQGLRLIYYSQIVNDFQKGDIAEGYSVSREKKESFPLTVTSAQKNPTAFYLCASSAGLAAYNEQFFGPGTRLTVL.

In this sample, this clone turned up once. The V call is TRBV25-1, the J call TRBJ2-5, with 8 nucleotides matching TRBD2. Germline V gene lookup returns CDR1 MGHDK and CDR2 SYGVNS. Trimming removed 4 bases from V and 12 bases from J; junction bases left unmatched: 4. CDR3 length equals 11 residues. CDR3 protein: CASSGFSGEYF. Here the CDR3 DNA reads TGTGCCAGCAGTGGGTTTAGCGGGGAGTACTTC. The full variable domain, rest sourced from reference TRBV25-1 and TRBJ2-5, is EADIYQTPRYLVIGTGKKITLECSQTMGHDKMYWYQQDPGMELHLIHYSYGVNSTEKGDLSSESTVSRIRTEHFPLTLESARPSHTSQYLCASSGFSGEYFGPGTRLLVL.

The genes are TRBV29-1 and TRBJ2-3, with D uncertain. V was trimmed by 6 bases and J by 2 bases, leaving 18 bases between them. CDR3 size: 15 residues. Germline values: CDR1 SQVTM, CDR2 ANQGSEA. Here the CDR3 DNA reads TGCAGCGTGTATCGGCCTCTTTCTCTCACAGATACGCAGTATTTT. It is translated as CSVYRPLSLTDTQYF.

The rearrangement uses TRBV28 and TRBJ2-1, with D maybe TRBD1 (5 bases). The V gene's germline CDR1 is MDHEN and CDR2 SYDVKM. V lost 5 bases, J lost 7 bases, and 9 bases lay in between. There are 12 residues in the CDR3. CDR3 residues: CASSPTGNEQFF. CDR3 coding DNA: TGTGCCAGCAGTCCCACAGGTAATGAGCAGTTCTTC.

The chain links TRBV13 to TRBJ2-3; TRBD2 matches at 13 bases. The trim removed 8 bases at V and 2 bases at J, leaving 4 bases unmatched. CDR3 length equals 15 residues. Germline-derived CDR1 and CDR2 are PRHDT and FYEKMQ (reference sequence). The CDR3 DNA reads as TGTGCCAGCGGACTAGCGGGAGAATCCACAGATACGCAGTATTTT. This codes for CASGLAGESTDTQYF.

V is TRBV5-1 and J is TRBJ2-1; tentatively, D is TRBD2 (6 bases). CDR1 SGHRS and CDR2 YFSETQ come from the germline V gene. Trimming cost V 4 bases and J 7 bases, with 21 bases left between them. The CDR3 consists of 16 residues. DNA for the CDR3: TGCGCCAGCAGCCCATGGTCACCGGGAGAGAAGAATGAGCAGTTCTTC. Its protein is CASSPWSPGEKNEQFF.

CDR3 in DNA: TGTGCCAGCAGCTTGGGGACTAGCGGGGGCTACGAGCAGTACTTC. Protein sequence: CASSLGTSGGYEQYF. The gene calls are TRBV5-4 and TRBJ2-7, with 13 bases aligning to TRBD2. Germline V gene sequence: CDR1 SGHNT, CDR2 YYREEE (reference sequence). CDR3 length equals 15 residues. The V and J ends lost 0 bases and 3 bases, in that order; junction bases with no gene match: 0.

The rearrangement joins TRBV27 to TRBJ2-2; D is unresolved. The CDR3 consists of 13 residues. Deletions cut 5 bases from V and 1 base from J, with 5 bases between. CDR1 and CDR2 from the germline V gene are MNHEY and SMNVEV (reference sequence). The CDR3 here is CASSPGNTGELFF. The DNA for the CDR3 is TGTGCCAGCAGTCCAGGGAACACCGGGGAGCTGTTTTTT.

The chain carries TRBV10-2 and TRBJ2-5; D uncertain. This CDR3 has 10 residues. Germline loops: CDR1 WSHSY, CDR2 SAAADI. Trimming took off 8 bases at V and 5 bases at J, with 6 bases between the two ends. This CDR3 is CASFLETQYF. The CDR3 DNA follows: TGCGCCAGCTTCCTGGAGACCCAGTACTTC.

This clone has a handful of counts. J is TRBJ1-1 and V is TRBV19, with 10 bases identical to TRBD1. The ends lost 5 bases at V and 0 bases at J; junction bases unmatched: 6. This CDR3 is built from 16 residues. Looked up from germline, CDR1 is LNHDA and CDR2 is SQIVND (reference sequence). Here the CDR3 reads CASSLRDRGMNTEAFF. For the CDR3, the DNA is TGTGCCAGTAGTCTCCGGGACAGGGGAATGAACACTGAAGCTTTCTTT.

The rearrangement links TRBV4-1 to TRBJ2-3; TRBD2 agrees at 9 bases. This CDR3 has 15 residues. Germline V lookup: CDR1 MGHRA, CDR2 YSYEKL. J lost 4 bases, V lost 1 base, and 3 bases had no gene match. The CDR3 DNA reads TGCGCCAGCAGCCAAGGCGGGAGGGCCGCAGATACGCAGTATTTT. Amino acid sequence: CASSQGGRAADTQYF.

The CDR3 DNA is TGTGCCAGCAGCTTAGAAGGAGCGGGAGGTAAAGAGACCCAGTACTTC. Its protein is CASSLEGAGGKETQYF. The V and J genes are TRBV5-6 and TRBJ2-5; 9 bases are shared with TRBD2. The germline CDR1 and CDR2 sequences are SGHDT and YYEEEE. This CDR3 comprises 16 residues. After removal of 2 bases from V and 3 bases from J, the junction contained 8 bases not matched to a gene.

A few counts support this clone. The chain uses TRBV7-9 and TRBJ2-5; D is ambiguous. Germline V gene sequence: CDR1 SEHNR, CDR2 FQNEAQ (reference sequence). Between the trimmed V and J ends, which lost 4 bases and 5 bases, there was a span of 5 bases. The CDR3 runs 11 residues. The CDR3 DNA reads TGTGCCAGCAGCTCGAGGGAGACCCAGTACTTC. Translated: CASSSRETQYF.

The chain couples TRBV27 to TRBJ2-1, with unresolved D. Germline CDR1 MNHEY, CDR2 SMNVEV (reference sequence). V was pared by 6 bases and J by 6 bases, with 15 bases between. The CDR3 spans 14 residues. Written as DNA, the CDR3 is TGTGCCAGCAGCATCTCTTTGGGGTTCAATGAGCAGTTCTTC. Protein product: CASSISLGFNEQFF.

This chain links TRBV9 with TRBJ2-7; D perhaps matches TRBD2 (5 bases). V was pared by 3 bases and J by 0 bases, with 13 bases between. The germline gives CDR1 SGDLS, CDR2 YYNGEE. This CDR3 is built from 15 residues. In DNA form, the CDR3 reads TGTGCCAGCAGCGCCGGCGGAGGCATCTCCTACGAGCAGTACTTC. It codes for CASSAGGGISYEQYF.

Only a few counts were recorded for this clone. This rearrangement joins TRBV4-1 to TRBJ2-1; D is undetermined. Germline V lookup: CDR1 MGHRA, CDR2 YSYEKL. This CDR3 has 12 amino acids. The V end was cut by 3 bases, the J end by 10 bases, with 10 bases between. The CDR3 is CASSQSGPEQFF. CDR3 DNA: TGCGCCAGCAGCCAGTCCGGACCCGAGCAGTTCTTC.

This clone was detected a few times. V gene TRBV25-1 combines with J gene TRBJ2-1; D is unresolved. CDR3 length: 12 residues. Germline loops: CDR1 MGHDK, CDR2 SYGVNS. The ends were cut back, 4 bases at V and 1 base at J, with 2 bases in the middle. CDR3 region: CASSASYNEQFF. The CDR3 DNA reads TGTGCCAGCAGTGCTTCCTACAATGAGCAGTTCTTC.

The gene calls are TRBV29-1 and TRBJ2-7; D remains unclear. The CDR3 totals 11 residues. V lost 4 bases and J lost 0, with 4 bases in between. Germline CDR1 is SQVTM and CDR2 is ANQGSEA. The CDR3 sequence is CSVGDSYEQYF. CDR3 nucleotides: TGCAGCGTTGGGGACTCCTACGAGCAGTACTTC.

DNA of the CDR3: TGTGCCAGCAGCTTCGGGACAGTCAACTATGGCTACACCTTC. As protein: CASSFGTVNYGYTF. The chain joins TRBV7-9 to TRBJ1-2; TRBD1 agrees at 7 bases. J gave up 2 bases and V 3 bases, and 3 bases lay outside the gene matches. The CDR3 is 14 residues long. Germline V CDR1 and CDR2: SEHNR, FQNEAQ (reference sequence).

The rearrangement links TRBV4-1 to TRBJ2-1; D uncertain. This CDR3 contains 11 residues. The germline CDR1 and CDR2 sequences are MGHRA and YSYEKL. The V gene lost 0 bases and the J gene lost 8 bases, with 2 bases spanning the gap. CDR3 residues: CASSQDDEQFF. As DNA, the CDR3 is TGCGCCAGCAGCCAAGATGATGAGCAGTTCTTC.

This rearrangement joins TRBV5-1 to TRBJ2-5; TRBD2 aligns across 9 bases. The germline CDR1 and CDR2 sequences are SGHRS and YFSETQ. J was trimmed by 5 bases and V by 4 bases; bases with no gene match: 12. The CDR3 sequence is 16 residues long. The CDR3, as DNA: TGCGCCAGCAGCAAGACTAGCGGCCCTGACGGGGAGACCCAGTACTTC. Its protein product is CASSKTSGPDGETQYF.

The V and J genes are TRBV29-1 and TRBJ1-2, with D hard to call. The CDR3 spans 11 residues. Germline V gene sequence: CDR1 SQVTM, CDR2 ANQGSEA. Deletions cut 7 bases from V and 2 bases from J, with 8 bases between. CDR3 amino acids: CSATGNYGYTF. CDR3 DNA: TGCAGCGCCACCGGGAACTATGGCTACACCTTC.